This T cell receptor (beta chain) was recorded in a study of PD-1 blockade in classical Hodgkin lymphoma. The CDR3 has 15 residues. V dropped 4 bases and J dropped 4; count of bases not matched to a gene: 8. From germline, CDR1 is SNHLY and CDR2 FYNNEI. The repertoire was sequenced with immunoSEQ multiplex PCR; TCRdb's copy has only in-frame clones and lacks some. This table has roughly 40,000 clones, 75% to 90% appearing once. Each patient experienced a relapse that followed autologous stem cell transplantation, and brentuximab vedotin exposure varied. This sequence joins TRBV2 and TRBJ1-1, with TRBD1 identical over 8 bases. The source material was peripheral blood mononuclear cells (PBMCs), sampled at baseline. This clonotype was obtained from a human donor with classical Hodgkin lymphoma. Here the CDR3 DNA reads TGTGCCAGCAGTGCCCAGGGGGCGCTGGGCACTGAAGCTTTCTTT. As protein: CASSAQGALGTEAFF.